A single sample is the source of the 5 T cell receptor beta chains below, sequenced in a study of T cells in Graves' hyperthyroidism and ophthalmopathy. Using RNA transcripts as the source, TCR beta CDR3 regions were amplified. The primer set for the first-round RT-PCR of the TCR CDR3 was HTBI. From the multiplex PCR reads, TCRdb called clonotypes with MiXCR, one entry per CDR3 protein. Among hundreds of thousands of distinct CDR3 sequences, around 13% were seen once, and the ten largest hold roughly 5.5%. Sequencing was done on a sample of blood. The receptors shown here come from a woman in her twenties or thirties with Graves' hyperthyroidism that later progressed to Graves' ophthalmopathy.

The chain carries TRBV12-3 or TRBV12-4 and TRBJ2-3, with 12 bases aligning to TRBD2. The CDR3 sequence is 17 residues long. The V and J ends lost 5 bases and 3 bases, in that order; junction bases with no gene match: 9. CDR3 region: CASSVPLGLAGTDTQYF. In DNA, the CDR3 is TGTGCCAGCAGTGTCCCCCTCGGACTAGCGGGGACAGATACGCAGTATTTT.

This clonotype was detected many times. The chain carries TRBV3-1 and TRBJ1-1; possible D gene TRBD1, 6 bases. V lost 0 bases to trimming and J lost 4 bases, with 12 bases between them. Germline V gene sequence: CDR1 LGHDT, CDR2 YNNKEL (reference sequence). The CDR3 length is 15 residues. The CDR3 DNA reads as TGTGCCAGCAGCCAAGAGGCAGGGGCTTTCACTGAAGCTTTCTTT. Its protein is CASSQEAGAFTEAFF.

This rearrangement joins TRBV20-1 to TRBJ1-2, with a tentative D call TRBD1 (6 bases). This CDR3 spans 16 amino acids. V lost 2 bases and J lost 2, with 18 bases in between. The V gene's germline CDR1 is DFQATT and CDR2 SNEGSKA (reference sequence). The CDR3 protein is CSARSAGGRENYGYTF. CDR3 nucleotides: TGCAGTGCTAGATCCGCCGGGGGCAGGGAGAACTATGGCTACACCTTC.

In its sample, this clonotype was seen many times. The rearrangement joins TRBV12-3 or TRBV12-4 to TRBJ2-7; D might be TRBD1 (6 bases). The CDR3 totals 16 residues. Trimming took off 3 bases at V and 3 bases at J, with 18 bases between the two ends. DNA for the CDR3: TGTGCCAGCAGTTTTATTTTTCGGGAAGGGGGCTACGAGCAGTACTTC. Amino acid sequence: CASSFIFREGGYEQYF.

The J gene is TRBJ2-7, the V gene TRBV4-2; D ambiguous. Trimming left V 0 bases short and J 3 bases short, with 9 bases between. Germline values: CDR1 LGHNA, CDR2 YNFKEQ. The CDR3 totals 14 residues. CDR3: CASSQDLTVYEQYF. The CDR3 DNA reads as TGTGCCAGCAGCCAAGATCTCACAGTCTACGAGCAGTACTTC.